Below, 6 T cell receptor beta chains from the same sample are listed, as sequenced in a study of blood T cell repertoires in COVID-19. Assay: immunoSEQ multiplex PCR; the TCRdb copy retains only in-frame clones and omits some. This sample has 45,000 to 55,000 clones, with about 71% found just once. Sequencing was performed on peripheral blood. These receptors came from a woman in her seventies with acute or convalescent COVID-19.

The CDR3 DNA sequence: TGCGCCAGCAGCTTGGCCCAGTACCTCCAAGAGACCCAGTACTTC. Its protein product is CASSLAQYLQETQYF. The chain employs TRBV5-1 and TRBJ2-5; D uncertain. Germline V lookup: CDR1 SGHRS, CDR2 YFSETQ. Trimming left V 0 bases short and J 1 base short, with 10 bases between. The CDR3 is made up of 15 amino acids.

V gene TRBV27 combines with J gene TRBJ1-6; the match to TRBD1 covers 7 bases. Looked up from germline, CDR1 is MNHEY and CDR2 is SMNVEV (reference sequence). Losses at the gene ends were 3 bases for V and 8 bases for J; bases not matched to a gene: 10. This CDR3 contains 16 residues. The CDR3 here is CASSFWGRGEDSPLHF. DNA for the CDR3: TGTGCCAGCAGTTTTTGGGGCAGGGGGGAGGATTCACCCCTCCACTTT.

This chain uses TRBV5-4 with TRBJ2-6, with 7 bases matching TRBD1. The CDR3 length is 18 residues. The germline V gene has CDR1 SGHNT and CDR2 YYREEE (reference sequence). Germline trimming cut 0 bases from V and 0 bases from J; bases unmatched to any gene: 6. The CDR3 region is CASSLGGGPNSGANVLTF. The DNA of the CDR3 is TGTGCCAGCAGCTTGGGAGGGGGCCCAAACTCTGGGGCCAACGTCCTGACTTTC.

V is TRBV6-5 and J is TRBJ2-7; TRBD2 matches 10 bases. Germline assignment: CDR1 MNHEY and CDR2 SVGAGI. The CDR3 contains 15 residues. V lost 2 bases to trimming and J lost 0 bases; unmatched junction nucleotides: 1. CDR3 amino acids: CASSYSGRDSYEQYF. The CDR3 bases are TGTGCCAGCAGTTACAGCGGGAGGGACTCCTACGAGCAGTACTTC.

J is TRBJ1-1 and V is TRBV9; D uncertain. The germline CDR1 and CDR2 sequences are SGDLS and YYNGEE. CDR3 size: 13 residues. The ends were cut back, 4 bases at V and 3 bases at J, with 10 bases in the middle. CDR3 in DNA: TGTGCCAGCAGCCCCCGTGCGGACACTGAAGCTTTCTTT. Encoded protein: CASSPRADTEAFF.

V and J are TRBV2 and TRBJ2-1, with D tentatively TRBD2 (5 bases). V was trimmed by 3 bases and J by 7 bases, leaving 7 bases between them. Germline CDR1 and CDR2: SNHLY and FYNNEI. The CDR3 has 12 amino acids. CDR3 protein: CASSETINEQFF. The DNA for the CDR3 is TGTGCCAGCAGTGAGACTATAAATGAGCAGTTCTTC. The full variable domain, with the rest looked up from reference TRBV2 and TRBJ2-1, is EPEVTQTPSHQVTQMGQEVILRCVPISNHLYFYWYRQILGQKVEFLVSFYNNEISEKSEIFDDQFSVERPDGSNFTLKIRSTKLEDSAMYFCASSETINEQFFGPGTRLTVL.